This T cell receptor (beta chain) was sequenced in a study of blood T cell repertoires in COVID-19. Generated by immunoSEQ multiplex PCR, the TCRdb table keeps only in-frame clones and is missing some. The sample yields around 250,000 clones, roughly 84% seen once. Participant-reported clinical history was the basis for cohort assignment. Between the trimmed V and J ends, which lost 3 bases and 7 bases, there was a span of 7 bases. From germline, CDR1 is MGHDK and CDR2 SYGVNS. The CDR3 has 13 residues. The sample comprised PBMCs or T cells enriched from blood (not recorded which). The chain carries TRBV25-1 and TRBJ1-6, with D possibly TRBD1 on 5 matching bases. This clonotype was obtained from a man in his fifties who had recovered from COVID-19. In DNA, the CDR3 is TGTGCCAGCAGTGACAGGGTCAATTCACCCCTCCACTTT. Its protein product is CASSDRVNSPLHF.